This is a list of T cell receptor beta chains from one sample in a study of cytomegalovirus exposure and HLA in healthy donors. Measured with immunoSEQ multiplex PCR; TCRdb has only the in-frame clones, and not every one. The data show tens of thousands of clones, less than 70% seen once. Specimen: PBMCs. All receptors come from a human donor in good health. CDR3s include the opening cysteine and the closing phenylalanine or tryptophan. D genes are given only for firm matches. Clone size is shown for a subset of rows, as once, few, many or a class of expanded clone.

V	J	size	D	CDR3	DNA
TRBV4-1	TRBJ2-3	-	TRBD1	CASSPPGQGADTQYF	TGCGCCAGCAGCCCCCCCGGACAGGGGGCAGATACGCAGTATTTT
TRBV4-3	TRBJ2-3	few	-	CASSVTHTYLSTDTQYF	TGCGCCAGCAGCGTGACTCATACTTACCTTAGCACAGATACGCAGTATTTT
TRBV12-5	TRBJ2-6	-	TRBD1	CASGLPGQGSSGANVLTF	TGTGCTAGTGGCCTACCGGGACAGGGGTCCTCTGGGGCCAACGTCCTGACTTTC
TRBV5-4	TRBJ1-2	-	-	CASSPSVTAGGYTF	TGTGCCAGCAGCCCGAGCGTGACGGCGGGCGGCTACACCTTC
TRBV7-8	TRBJ1-5	few	TRBD1	CASSLGQGKQPQHF	TGTGCCAGCAGCTTAGGACAGGGAAAACAGCCCCAGCATTTT
TRBV29-1	TRBJ1-1	-	-	CSVVDNMNTEAFF	TGCAGCGTCGTGGACAACATGAACACTGAAGCTTTCTTT
TRBV19	TRBJ1-6	-	-	CASVKGQKNSPLHF	TGTGCCAGTGTAAAAGGACAGAAAAATTCACCCCTCCACTTT
TRBV9	TRBJ2-5	-	TRBD2	CASSVGMAGGGQETQYF	TGTGCCAGCAGCGTAGGGATGGCGGGGGGGGGACAAGAGACCCAGTACTTC
TRBV19	TRBJ1-3	-	-	CASSKWESTESGNTIYF	TGTGCCAGTAGTAAGTGGGAGAGTACGGAATCTGGAAACACCATATATTTT
TRBV2	TRBJ1-6	-	-	CASMQSAAYNSPLHF	TGTGCCAGCATGCAATCGGCGGCCTATAATTCACCCCTCCACTTT
TRBV7-8	TRBJ1-1	once	-	CASSLGLGNTEAFF	TGTGCCAGCAGCTTAGGACTAGGGAACACTGAAGCTTTCTTT
TRBV6-4	TRBJ2-7	-	TRBD2	CASSDGAGGIYEQYF	TGTGCCAGCAGTGACGGGGCGGGGGGGATCTACGAGCAGTACTTC
TRBV4-3	TRBJ1-2	-	TRBD1	CASSPETGEWHGYTF	TGCGCCAGCAGCCCGGAGACAGGGGAATGGCATGGCTACACCTTC
TRBV4-3	TRBJ1-5	-	-	CASSQRVMSNQPQHF	TGCGCCAGCAGCCAGAGGGTTATGAGCAATCAGCCCCAGCATTTT
TRBV6-5	TRBJ2-5	-	-	CASSRGLQETQYF	TGTGCCAGCAGCCGGGGACTCCAAGAGACCCAGTACTTC
TRBV2	TRBJ2-1	-	TRBD1	CASSQQTTGSNEQFF	TGTGCCAGCAGTCAACAGACGACAGGGTCCAATGAGCAGTTCTTC
TRBV7-2	TRBJ1-6	-	TRBD1	CASSLDRGYNSPLHF	TGTGCCAGCAGCTTAGACAGGGGTTATAATTCACCCCTCCACTTT
TRBV7-9	TRBJ1-5	-	TRBD1	CASSLVGTGAGQPQHF	TGTGCCAGCAGCTTAGTAGGGACAGGGGCGGGTCAGCCCCAGCATTTT
TRBV7-3	TRBJ1-6	-	TRBD1	CASSLREQGLLNNSPLHF	TGTGCCAGCAGCTTACGCGAACAGGGGCTGTTGAATAATTCACCCCTCCACTTT
TRBV4-3	TRBJ1-5	few	-	CASSEVLQDNQPQHF	TGCGCCAGCAGCGAAGTGCTTCAGGATAATCAGCCCCAGCATTTT
TRBV10-3	TRBJ2-2	once	TRBD1	CAISAIGTANTGELFF	TGTGCCATCAGTGCTATAGGGACAGCGAACACCGGGGAGCTGTTTTTT
TRBV10-3	TRBJ1-5	few	-	CAISGSDSQPQHF	TGTGCCATCAGTGGTTCCGACAGTCAGCCCCAGCATTTT
TRBV29-1	TRBJ1-2	-	-	CSQSPGAPPNYGYTF	TGCAGCCAGTCGCCAGGGGCCCCCCCTAACTATGGCTACACCTTC
TRBV2	TRBJ1-2	few	TRBD1	CASRDRGGGYTF	TGTGCCAGCAGGGACAGGGGCGGGGGCTACACCTTC
TRBV5-3	TRBJ1-1	-	TRBD1	CARSSRDSEPEAFF	TGTGCCAGAAGCTCACGGGACAGCGAACCTGAAGCTTTCTTT
TRBV11-2	TRBJ2-7	few	TRBD2	CASSLGGGYSYEQYF	TGTGCCAGCAGCCTTGGGGGGGGATACAGCTACGAGCAGTACTTC
TRBV6-4	TRBJ2-1	few	TRBD2	CASSATSASNEQFF	TGTGCCAGCAGTGCGACTAGCGCTAGCAATGAGCAGTTCTTC
TRBV5-1	TRBJ2-2	few	TRBD1	CASSPGTGPTSITTGELFF	TGCGCCAGCAGCCCCGGGACAGGACCCACTTCAATTACAACCGGGGAGCTGTTTTTT
TRBV5-6	TRBJ1-2	few	TRBD1	CASSPVPGQGGYGYTF	TGTGCCAGCAGCCCCGTCCCGGGACAGGGGGGCTATGGCTACACCTTC
TRBV5-4	TRBJ1-6	-	TRBD1	CASSRDRGQYNSPLHF	TGTGCCAGCAGCCGGGACAGGGGACAATATAATTCACCCCTCCACTTT
TRBV12-5	TRBJ2-1	-	-	CASGLVDYSYNEQFF	TGTGCTAGTGGTTTGGTCGACTACTCCTACAATGAGCAGTTCTTC
TRBV5-6	TRBJ1-2	-	-	CASSPLEGPVSYGYTF	TGTGCCAGCAGCCCGCTGGAGGGCCCGGTTTCTTATGGCTACACCTTC
TRBV18	TRBJ1-2	-	-	CASSPSSGPNYGYTF	TGTGCCAGCTCACCAAGCTCAGGGCCCAACTATGGCTACACCTTC
TRBV7-9	TRBJ1-5	-	TRBD1	CASSPTGTGAFQPQHF	TGTGCCAGCAGCCCAACCGGGACAGGGGCATTCCAGCCCCAGCATTTT
TRBV18	TRBJ2-7	-	TRBD2	CASSPPRGLGDHEQYF	TGTGCCAGCTCACCACCTAGGGGACTAGGGGACCACGAGCAGTACTTC
TRBV7-8	TRBJ1-4	-	-	CASSRFGEIATNEKLFF	TGTGCCAGCAGCCGCTTCGGTGAAATTGCAACTAATGAAAAACTGTTTTTT
TRBV11-1	TRBJ1-1	many	TRBD1	CASSPRTGKNTEAFF	TGTGCCAGCAGCCCCCGGACAGGAAAGAACACTGAAGCTTTCTTT
TRBV5-8	TRBJ1-2	few	-	CASSLRRAYGYTF	TGTGCCAGCAGCCTGCGCAGGGCCTATGGCTACACCTTC
TRBV11-3	TRBJ1-2	once	-	CASSLGGYGYTF	TGTGCCAGCAGCTTGGGGGGATATGGCTACACCTTC
TRBV4-2	TRBJ2-1	-	-	CASSPSVDEQFF	TGTGCCAGCAGCCCAAGCGTGGATGAGCAGTTCTTC
TRBV5-1	TRBJ2-1	-	TRBD1	CASSLGQGADSEQFF	TGCGCCAGCAGCTTGGGACAGGGTGCAGATAGTGAGCAGTTCTTC
TRBV5-5	TRBJ2-3	-	-	CASSLSLSGYVRADTQYF	TGTGCCAGCAGCTTGTCCCTCAGCGGATACGTTCGCGCAGATACGCAGTATTTT
TRBV29-1	TRBJ1-1	-	-	CSATLGNTEAFF	TGCAGCGCCACCCTCGGGAACACTGAAGCTTTCTTT
TRBV11-2	TRBJ1-2	-	-	CASSEAGGFGYTF	TGTGCCAGCAGCGAAGCTGGGGGCTTTGGCTACACCTTC
TRBV27	TRBJ1-2	once	-	CASNDYGTPTGGYTF	TGTGCCAGCAATGATTACGGGACTCCTACCGGGGGCTACACCTTC
TRBV7-9	TRBJ1-3	few	-	CASSFSTSGNTIYF	TGTGCCAGCAGCTTTAGCACTAGTGGAAACACCATATATTTT
TRBV4-3	TRBJ1-1	-	-	CASSQGPQGLNTEAFF	TGCGCCAGCAGCCAAGGCCCCCAGGGCTTGAACACTGAAGCTTTCTTT
TRBV5-4	TRBJ2-7	-	TRBD2	CASSYGPLTTSSLGEDEQYF	TGTGCCAGCAGCTATGGGCCCTTGACGACTAGCTCGCTTGGAGAGGACGAGCAGTACTTC